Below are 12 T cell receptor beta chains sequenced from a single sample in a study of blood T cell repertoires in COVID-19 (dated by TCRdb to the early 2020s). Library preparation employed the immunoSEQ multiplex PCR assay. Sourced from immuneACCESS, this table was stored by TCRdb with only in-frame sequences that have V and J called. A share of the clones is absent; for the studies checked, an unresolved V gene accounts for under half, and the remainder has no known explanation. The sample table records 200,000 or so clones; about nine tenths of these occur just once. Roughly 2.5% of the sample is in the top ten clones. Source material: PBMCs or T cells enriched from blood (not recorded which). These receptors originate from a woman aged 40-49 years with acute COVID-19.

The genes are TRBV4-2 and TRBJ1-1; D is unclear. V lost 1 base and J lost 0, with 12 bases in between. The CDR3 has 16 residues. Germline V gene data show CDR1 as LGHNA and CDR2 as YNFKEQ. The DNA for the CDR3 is TGTGCCAGCAGCCAAGGGTCCGGGATTTTGAACACTGAAGCTTTCTTT. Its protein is CASSQGSGILNTEAFF.

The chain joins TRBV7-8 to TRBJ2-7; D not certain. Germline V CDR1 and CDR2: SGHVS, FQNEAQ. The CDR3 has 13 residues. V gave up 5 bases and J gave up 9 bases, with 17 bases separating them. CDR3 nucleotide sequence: TGTGCCAGCAGCCCCAGGCTTGAGTCTCTGCAGTACTTC. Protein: CASSPRLESLQYF.

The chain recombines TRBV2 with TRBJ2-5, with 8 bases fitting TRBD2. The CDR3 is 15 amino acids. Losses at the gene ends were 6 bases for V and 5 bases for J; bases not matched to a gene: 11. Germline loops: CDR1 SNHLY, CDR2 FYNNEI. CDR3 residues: CASSAAAGVTETQYF. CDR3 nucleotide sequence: TGTGCCAGCAGCGCCGCAGCGGGAGTTACGGAGACCCAGTACTTC.

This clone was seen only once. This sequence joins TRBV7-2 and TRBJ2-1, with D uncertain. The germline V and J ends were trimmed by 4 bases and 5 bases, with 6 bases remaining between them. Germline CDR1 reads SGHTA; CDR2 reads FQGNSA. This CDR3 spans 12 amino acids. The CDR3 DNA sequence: TGTGCCAGCAGCTGGAGAGACAATGAGCAGTTCTTC. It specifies CASSWRDNEQFF.

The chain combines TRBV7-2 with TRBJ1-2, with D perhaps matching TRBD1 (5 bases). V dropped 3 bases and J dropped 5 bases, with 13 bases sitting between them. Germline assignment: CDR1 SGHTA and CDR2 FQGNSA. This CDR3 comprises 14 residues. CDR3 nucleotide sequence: TGTGCCAGCAGCTTCGGGGGGTTTGGGTATGGCTACACCTTC. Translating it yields CASSFGGFGYGYTF.

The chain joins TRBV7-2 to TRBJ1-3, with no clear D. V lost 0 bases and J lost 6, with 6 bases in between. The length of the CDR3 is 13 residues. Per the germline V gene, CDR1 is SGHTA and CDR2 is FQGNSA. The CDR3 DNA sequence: TGTGCCAGCAGCTTAGCTTCACTAAACACCATATATTTT. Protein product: CASSLASLNTIYF.

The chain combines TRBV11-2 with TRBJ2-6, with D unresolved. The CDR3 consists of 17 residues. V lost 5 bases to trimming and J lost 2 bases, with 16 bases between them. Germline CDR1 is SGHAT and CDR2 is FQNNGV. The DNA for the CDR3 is TGTGCCAGCAGCCCCCTATCCGCCCCGGCTGGGGCCAACGTCCTGACTTTC. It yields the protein CASSPLSAPAGANVLTF.

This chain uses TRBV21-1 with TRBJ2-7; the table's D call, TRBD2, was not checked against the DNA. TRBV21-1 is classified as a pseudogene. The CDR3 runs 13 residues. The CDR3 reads CASSKPTLGPQYV. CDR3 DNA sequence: TGTGCCAGCAGCAAACCTACACTAGGGCCGCAGTACGTC.

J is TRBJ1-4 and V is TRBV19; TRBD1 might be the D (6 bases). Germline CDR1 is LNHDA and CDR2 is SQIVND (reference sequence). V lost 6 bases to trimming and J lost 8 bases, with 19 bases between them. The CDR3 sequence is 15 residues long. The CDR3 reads CASRPLTGQTEKLFF. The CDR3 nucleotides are TGTGCCAGTAGGCCACTCACAGGGCAAACGGAAAAACTGTTTTTT.

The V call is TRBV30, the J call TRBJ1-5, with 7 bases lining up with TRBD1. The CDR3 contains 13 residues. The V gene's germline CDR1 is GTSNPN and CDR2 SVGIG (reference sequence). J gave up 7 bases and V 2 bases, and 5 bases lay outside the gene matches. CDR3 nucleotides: TGTGCCTGGAGTAGACAGGGAGGACAGCCCCAGCATTTT. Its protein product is CAWSRQGGQPQHF.

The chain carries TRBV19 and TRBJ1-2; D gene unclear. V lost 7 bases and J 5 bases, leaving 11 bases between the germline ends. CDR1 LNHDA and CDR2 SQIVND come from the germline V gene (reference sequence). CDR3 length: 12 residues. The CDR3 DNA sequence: TGTGCCAGTACTCTAAACGGTTATGGCTACACCTTC. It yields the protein CASTLNGYGYTF.

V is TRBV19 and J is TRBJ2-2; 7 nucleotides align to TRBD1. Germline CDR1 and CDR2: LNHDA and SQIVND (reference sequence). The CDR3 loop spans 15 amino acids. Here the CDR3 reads CATRDRTANTGELFF. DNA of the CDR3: TGTGCGACCAGGGACAGAACAGCGAACACCGGGGAGCTGTTTTTT.